Listed below are T cell receptor beta chains from one sample, sequenced in a study of identical twins. Each CDR3 protein gets one entry after TCRdb re-called the 5' RACE reads with MiXCR. This table has roughly 1,500,000 distinct CDR3 sequences, about 32% appearing once. Sequencing was done on a sample of cord blood. The source is a newborn girl in good health. The CDR3 runs from the conserved cysteine through the conserved F or W. The D gene is left open where the match is weak. Size is omitted from some rows. Given values are once, few, many or a class for expanded clones.

j_gene	v_gene	abundance	d_gene	CDR3aa	CDR3nt
TRBJ1-1	TRBV18	NA	TRBD1	CASSPLDRAATEAFF	TGTGCCAGCTCACCATTGGACAGGGCTGCAACTGAAGCTTTCTTT
TRBJ1-4	TRBV25-1	NA	NA	CVSSQPPGTPTNEKLFF	TGTGTCAGCAGTCAACCCCCTGGCACCCCAACTAATGAAAAACTGTTTTTT
TRBJ1-6	TRBV5-1	NA	NA	CASSLQGGNNSPLHF	TGCGCCAGCAGCTTGCAAGGCGGGAACAATTCACCCCTCCACTTT
TRBJ2-6	TRBV28	many	NA	CASSWDNSGANVLTF	TGTGCCAGCAGTTGGGACAACTCTGGGGCCAACGTCCTGACTTTC
TRBJ2-5	TRBV20-1	NA	TRBD2	CSASSGGGYQTQYF	TGCAGTGCTAGCTCGGGAGGGGGGTATCAGACCCAGTACTTC
TRBJ2-3	TRBV2	NA	TRBD2	CASTLSGANTQYF	TGTGCCAGCACTCTTAGCGGGGCTAATACGCAGTATTTT
TRBJ2-3	TRBV20-1	NA	NA	CSARTRRRSTDTQYF	TGCAGTGCTAGAACTAGAAGGAGGAGCACAGATACGCAGTATTTT
TRBJ1-2	TRBV20-1	NA	NA	CSARVGRGFYGYTF	TGCAGTGCTAGAGTAGGCAGGGGCTTCTATGGCTACACCTTC
TRBJ2-1	TRBV12-3/TRBV12-4	few	TRBD1	CASSLRGGDRALSYNEQFF	TGTGCCAGCAGTTTAAGGGGGGGGGACAGGGCCCTGTCCTACAATGAGCAGTTCTTC
TRBJ1-2	TRBV20-1	many	TRBD1	CSARAQDRDYGYTF	TGCAGTGCTAGAGCCCAGGACAGGGACTATGGCTACACCTTC
TRBJ1-4	TRBV5-1	few	TRBD1	CASSAPTGRKANEKLFF	TGCGCCAGCAGCGCCCCGACAGGGAGGAAGGCTAATGAAAAACTGTTTTTT
TRBJ1-5	TRBV30	NA	NA	CAWSVSYGEPVPQHF	TGTGCCTGGAGTGTAAGTTATGGGGAACCTGTGCCCCAGCATTTT
TRBJ1-1	TRBV28	NA	NA	CVSSIFPGATEAFF	TGTGTCAGCAGCATCTTCCCGGGGGCGACTGAAGCTTTCTTT
TRBJ2-7	TRBV6-5	NA	TRBD2	CASSYHGGGPLHEQYF	TGTGCCAGCAGTTACCATGGGGGAGGGCCATTACACGAGCAGTACTTC
TRBJ2-7	TRBV10-3	many	NA	CAISELEGAAKREQYF	TGTGCCATCAGTGAGTTAGAAGGGGCAGCCAAGCGCGAGCAGTACTTC
TRBJ2-5	TRBV2	NA	NA	CASSRSGGLKETQYF	TGTGCCAGCAGCCGGTCGGGCGGGTTAAAGGAGACCCAGTACTTC
TRBJ2-7	TRBV5-1	NA	TRBD2	CACSLVASGSEQYF	TGCGCCTGCAGCTTGGTCGCTAGCGGGAGCGAGCAGTACTTC
TRBJ2-3	TRBV11-2	few	NA	CASSPHPLNTDTQYF	TGTGCCAGCAGCCCCCACCCCCTAAACACAGATACGCAGTATTTT
TRBJ1-4	TRBV2	NA	NA	CASSEPRATGREKLFF	TGTGCCAGCAGTGAACCCCGGGCCACGGGCCGAGAAAAACTGTTTTTT
TRBJ2-3	TRBV6-2/TRBV6-3	NA	NA	CASGPSDTQYF	TGTGCCAGCGGCCCCTCCGATACGCAGTATTTT
TRBJ1-1	TRBV6-5	NA	TRBD1	CASSYDRALNTEAFF	TGTGCCAGCAGTTACGACAGGGCCCTGAACACTGAAGCTTTCTTT